This T cell receptor beta chain is drawn from a study of blood T cell repertoires in COVID-19. In the study overall: The study drew acute and convalescent COVID-19 samples from the United States, Italy and Spain. From T cells, B-cell-depleted T cells, or PBMCs came the material, which was cDNA or gDNA.

Per the original data handling: Estimated nucleated cell counts came from reference gene primer amplification. The method was immunoSEQ multiplex PCR; TCRdb's version includes in-frame clones alone and lacks a portion of them. Clonal size and the V and J genes are those of that table, whereas D and trimming came from the DNA. The data contain some 260,000 clones, about 80% of them singletons. The material sequenced was peripheral blood. The origin of this receptor is a woman aged 80 or over with acute or convalescent COVID-19.

CDR3 amino acids: CASSVYRFGLAGGDTGELFF. DNA for the CDR3: TGTGCCAGCAGCGTTTATCGGTTTGGACTAGCGGGAGGTGACACCGGGGAGCTGTTTTTT. The chain has TRBV14 and TRBJ2-2, with 14 nucleotides matching TRBD2. This CDR3 region has 20 residues. Germline CDR1 and CDR2: SGHDN and FVKESK. V lost 5 bases, J lost 3 bases, and 14 bases stayed unmatched.